The entry below describes one TCR beta chain. Its antigen remains unknown. Genomic DNA was employed as the template in profiling TCR beta VDJ and CDR3. One entry per CDR3 protein results from TCRdb running MiXCR on the reads. The sample gives approximately 130,000 distinct CDR3 sequences, over 55% of which show up once; 29% is in the top ten. The source of the sample is a study of CD8+CD57+ T cells in acquired aplastic anemia. Study-level information: Roughly 3.2 ug was the average amount of DNA from sorted CD4+ and CD8+ cells.

Overall study findings and caveats: Between patients and controls, approximately 29 CD8+ CDR3 sequences were found in common.

In germline, CDR1 is KGHDR, CDR2 SFDVKD. Germline trimming cut 3 bases from V and 10 bases from J; bases unmatched to any gene: 12. The length of the CDR3 is 15 residues. It was patients with CD8+CD57+ cell expansion by flow cytometry who were chosen for sequencing. Among the patients, none had received any therapy at the time of blood sampling. This TCR was recovered from a human donor with aplastic anemia. The J gene is TRBJ2-7, the V gene TRBV24-1; 9 bases line up with TRBD2. Sequenced sample: sorted CD4+, CD8+, or CD8+CD57+ T cells (not recorded which) from PBMCs. The CDR3 DNA sequence: TGTGCCACCAGTGATCCGGGACTAGCCGCCGAAGGACAGTACTTC. This sequence encodes CATSDPGLAAEGQYF.